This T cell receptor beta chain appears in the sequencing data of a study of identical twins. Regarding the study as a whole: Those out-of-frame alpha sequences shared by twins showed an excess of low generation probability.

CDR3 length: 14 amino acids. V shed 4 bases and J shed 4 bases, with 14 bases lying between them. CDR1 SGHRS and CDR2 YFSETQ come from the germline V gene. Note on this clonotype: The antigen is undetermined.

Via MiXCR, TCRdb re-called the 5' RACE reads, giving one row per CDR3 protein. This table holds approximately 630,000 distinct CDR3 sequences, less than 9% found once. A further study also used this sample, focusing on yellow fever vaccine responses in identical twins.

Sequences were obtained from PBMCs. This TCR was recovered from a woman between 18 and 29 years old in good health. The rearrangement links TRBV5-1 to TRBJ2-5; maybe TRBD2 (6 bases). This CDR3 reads CASSSRGTGETQYF. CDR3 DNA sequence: TGCGCCAGCAGCAGCCGGGGGACGGGAGAGACCCAGTACTTC.